This TCR beta chain stems from a study of blood T cell repertoires in COVID-19. Only in-frame clones appear in the TCRdb table, and some are missing; sequencing was by immunoSEQ multiplex PCR. The table shows nearly 60,000 clones, with nearly 90% occurring only once. CDR1 and CDR2 from the germline V gene are SGHAT and FQNNGV. The CDR3 runs to 17 residues. J gave up 6 bases and V 5 bases, and 18 bases lay outside the gene matches. The sample holds a few counts of this clone. The sequencing input was peripheral blood. This TCR derives from a man aged 55 to 69 with active COVID-19. The chain has TRBV11-2 and TRBJ2-7, with 8 bases lining up with TRBD2. The CDR3 DNA reads TGTGCCAGCAGCACCCAACCGGGGACTAGATCTTCGTCCGAGCAGTACTTC. Translated, it gives CASSTQPGTRSSSEQYF.